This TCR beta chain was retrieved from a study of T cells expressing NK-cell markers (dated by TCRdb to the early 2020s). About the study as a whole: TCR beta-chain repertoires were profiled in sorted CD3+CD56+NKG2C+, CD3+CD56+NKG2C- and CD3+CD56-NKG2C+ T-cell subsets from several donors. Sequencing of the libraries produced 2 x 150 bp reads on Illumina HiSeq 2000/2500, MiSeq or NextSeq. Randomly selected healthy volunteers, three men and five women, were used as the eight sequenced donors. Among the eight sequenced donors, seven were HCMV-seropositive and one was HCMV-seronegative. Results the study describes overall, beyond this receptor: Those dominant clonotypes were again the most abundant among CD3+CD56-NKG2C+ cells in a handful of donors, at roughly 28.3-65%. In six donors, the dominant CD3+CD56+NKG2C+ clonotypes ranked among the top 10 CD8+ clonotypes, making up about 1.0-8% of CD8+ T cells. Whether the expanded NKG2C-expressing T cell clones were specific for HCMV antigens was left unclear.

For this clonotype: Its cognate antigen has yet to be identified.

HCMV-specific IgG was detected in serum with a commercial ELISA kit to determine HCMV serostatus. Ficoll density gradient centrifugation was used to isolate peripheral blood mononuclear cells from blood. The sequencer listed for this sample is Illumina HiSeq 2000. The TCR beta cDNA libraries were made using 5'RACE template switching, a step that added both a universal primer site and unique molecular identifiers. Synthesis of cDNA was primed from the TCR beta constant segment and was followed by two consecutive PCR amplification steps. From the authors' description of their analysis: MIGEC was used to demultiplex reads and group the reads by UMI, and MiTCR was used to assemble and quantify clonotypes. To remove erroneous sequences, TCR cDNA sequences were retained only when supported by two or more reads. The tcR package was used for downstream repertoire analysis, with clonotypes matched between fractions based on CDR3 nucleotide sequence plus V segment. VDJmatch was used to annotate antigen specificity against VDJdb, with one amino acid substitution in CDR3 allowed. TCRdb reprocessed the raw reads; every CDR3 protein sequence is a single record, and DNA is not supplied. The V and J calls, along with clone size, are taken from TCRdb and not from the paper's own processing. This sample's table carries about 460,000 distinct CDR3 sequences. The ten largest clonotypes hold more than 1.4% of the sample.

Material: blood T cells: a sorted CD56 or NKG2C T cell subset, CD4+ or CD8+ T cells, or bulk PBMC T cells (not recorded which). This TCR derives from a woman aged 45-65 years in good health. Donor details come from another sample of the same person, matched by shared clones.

The CDR3 loop reads CSARRGTSGSGGYEQYF. The rearranged segments are TRBV20-1 and TRBJ2-7; TCRdb's D call of TRBD2 is untestable without DNA. The CDR3 spans 17 residues, from the cysteine through the phenylalanine. DNA for this receptor is not on file. CDR1 and CDR2, looked up from the germline V gene (reference sequence), are DFQATT and SNEGSKA.